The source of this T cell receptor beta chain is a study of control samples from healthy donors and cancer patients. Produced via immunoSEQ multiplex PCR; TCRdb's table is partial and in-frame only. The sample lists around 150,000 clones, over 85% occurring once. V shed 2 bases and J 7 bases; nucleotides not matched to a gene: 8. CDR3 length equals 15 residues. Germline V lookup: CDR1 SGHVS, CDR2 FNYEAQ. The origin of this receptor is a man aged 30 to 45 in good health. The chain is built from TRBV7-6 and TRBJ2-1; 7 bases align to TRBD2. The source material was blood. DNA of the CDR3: TGTGCCAGCAGCTTATCGACGGTGCGGGGGAATGAGCAGTTCTTC. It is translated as CASSLSTVRGNEQFF.